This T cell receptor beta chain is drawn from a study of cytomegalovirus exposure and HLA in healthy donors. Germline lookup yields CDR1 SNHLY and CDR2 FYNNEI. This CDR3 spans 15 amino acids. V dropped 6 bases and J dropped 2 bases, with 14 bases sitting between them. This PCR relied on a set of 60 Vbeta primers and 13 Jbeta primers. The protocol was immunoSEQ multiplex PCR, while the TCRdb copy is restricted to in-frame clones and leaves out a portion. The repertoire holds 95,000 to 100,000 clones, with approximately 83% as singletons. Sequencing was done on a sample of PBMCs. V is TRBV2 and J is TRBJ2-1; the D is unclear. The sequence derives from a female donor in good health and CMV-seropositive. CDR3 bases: TGTGCCAGCAGGCCAACTCCCAGCGCCTACAATGAGCAGTTCTTC. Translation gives CASRPTPSAYNEQFF.